This entry lists 30 T cell receptor beta chains sequenced from one sample in a study of shared clonotypes between healthy human individuals. Profiled with immunoSEQ multiplex PCR; TCRdb holds only in-frame clones, not every one. The profile shows over a million clones, about four fifths of them singletons. Material for sequencing was memory CD4+ T cells from PBMCs. Stated subset: CD45RA-negative fraction. These receptors originate from a man younger than 30 in good health. Some clones in this sample may be carry-over from other donors' samples.

This sequence joins TRBV19 and TRBJ2-7; D gene unclear. Trimming took 4 bases from V and 3 from J, leaving 19 bases between them. The CDR3 loop spans 16 amino acids. CDR1 is LNHDA and CDR2 is SQIVND in the germline V gene (reference sequence). DNA for the CDR3: TGTGCCAGTAGTAAGGGTTTCCCCGCAGGTTTCTACGAGCAGTACTTC. This gives the protein CASSKGFPAGFYEQYF.

The rearrangement links TRBV14 to TRBJ2-1; 8 positions match TRBD1. The CDR3 runs 14 residues. The trim removed 4 bases at V and 10 bases at J, leaving 9 bases unmatched. In germline, CDR1 is SGHDN, CDR2 FVKESK. The CDR3 DNA reads TGTGCCAGCAGCCGCCGACAGGGGCGAGACGAGCAGTTCTTC. This gives the protein CASSRRQGRDEQFF.

J is TRBJ1-2 and V is TRBV6-5, with 8 bases matching TRBD1. J was trimmed by 8 bases and V by 8 bases; bases with no gene match: 10. Germline-derived CDR1 and CDR2 are MNHEY and SVGAGI. This CDR3 comprises 13 residues. CDR3 region: CASAVGQGGGYTF. DNA of the CDR3: TGTGCCAGCGCTGTAGGACAGGGAGGAGGCTACACCTTC.

This clone was seen a few times. The rearrangement links TRBV7-2 to TRBJ2-5; tentatively, D is TRBD2 (6 bases). Looked up from germline, CDR1 is SGHTA and CDR2 is FQGNSA. The CDR3 has 15 residues. V lost 2 bases and J 2 bases, leaving 12 bases between the germline ends. CDR3 DNA: TGTGCCAGCAGCTTATTGGGTAGCGGACAAGAGACCCAGTACTTC. Residues: CASSLLGSGQETQYF.

This clone was found many times. The chain uses TRBV5-6 and TRBJ1-4; tentatively, D is TRBD1 (5 bases). CDR1 and CDR2 (germline): SGHDT, YYEEEE. CDR3 length: 16 residues. Trimming took off 1 base at V and 2 bases at J, with 12 bases between the two ends. CDR3 in DNA: TGTGCCAGCAGCTTGTATGGGGGTATGACTAATGAAAAACTGTTTTTT. This codes for CASSLYGGMTNEKLFF.

The chain uses TRBV21-1 and TRBJ1-2. TRBV21-1 is listed as a pseudogene. The length of the CDR3 is 15 residues. CDR3 in DNA: TGTGCCAGCAGCAAAGTAAGTCACGAAATGAGTGGCTACACCTTC. It specifies CASSKVSHEMSGYTF.

V usage is TRBV4-1 and J usage is TRBJ1-5; TRBD1 matches 8 bases. The CDR3 runs 15 residues. Unmatched junction bases numbered 7, after V lost 3 bases and J lost 6 bases. Per germline, CDR1 MGHRA and CDR2 YSYEKL. The CDR3 nucleotides are TGCGCCAGCAGCCAGGGGATCAGGGGGCCTCAGCCCCAGCATTTT. Translating it yields CASSQGIRGPQPQHF.

The chain carries TRBV2 and TRBJ2-5; 8 bases match TRBD1. Germline V lookup: CDR1 SNHLY, CDR2 FYNNEI. The trim removed 3 bases at V and 5 bases at J, leaving 8 bases unmatched. The CDR3 sequence is 15 residues long. Written as DNA, the CDR3 is TGTGCCAGCAGTGAGGGGCCAGGGGGCAGGGAGACCCAGTACTTC. This sequence encodes CASSEGPGGRETQYF.

For the CDR3, the DNA is TGCGCCAGCAGCCCGGAGACAGGGCGTAATGAAAAACTGTTTTTT. This sequence encodes CASSPETGRNEKLFF. This rearrangement joins TRBV5-1 to TRBJ1-4; TRBD1 matches at 7 bases. Trimming at V came to 4 bases and at J to 4 bases, leaving 7 bases not matched to a gene. CDR3 size: 15 residues. The germline V gene encodes CDR1 SGHRS and CDR2 YFSETQ.

The J gene is TRBJ2-7, the V gene TRBV28; weak D call: TRBD2 (6 bases). CDR3 length equals 15 residues. CDR1 and CDR2 (germline): MDHEN, SYDVKM. Between the trimmed V and J ends, which lost 7 bases and 2 bases, there was a span of 18 bases. The CDR3 here is CASKLAGPTPYEQYF. The CDR3 DNA sequence: TGTGCCAGCAAATTGGCGGGACCGACCCCCTACGAGCAGTACTTC.

The J gene is TRBJ1-5, the V gene TRBV28; D remains unclear. The V end was cut by 7 bases, the J end by 5 bases, with 18 bases between. The germline V gene encodes CDR1 MDHEN and CDR2 SYDVKM. The CDR3 length is 15 residues. CDR3 loop: CASNAPGQAYQPQHF. The CDR3 DNA reads TGTGCCAGCAACGCACCCGGGCAGGCTTATCAGCCCCAGCATTTT.

This rearrangement joins TRBV7-2 to TRBJ2-3; the match to TRBD2 covers 8 bases. V trimming: 3 bases; J trimming: 4 bases; junction bases outside the gene matches: 6. The CDR3 is 15 residues long. The V gene's germline CDR1 is SGHTA and CDR2 FQGNSA. CDR3 sequence reads: CASSFVSGIADTQYF. The CDR3 bases are TGTGCCAGCAGCTTTGTTAGCGGGATTGCAGATACGCAGTATTTT.

On this clone itself: This may arise from a read error, as a much more abundant clone is one base away. At the DNA level, this CDR3 is encoded by other sequences in the same sample as well. The rearrangement uses TRBV28 and TRBJ1-1; D gene unclear. The CDR3 consists of 15 residues. Germline values: CDR1 MDHEN, CDR2 SYDVKM. The CDR3 DNA reads TGTGCTAGCAGTTTGCACACAGCCATGAACACTGAAGCTTTCTTT. It specifies CASSLHTAMNTEAFF.

This clone came up a few times. The genes are TRBV2 and TRBJ2-3; 13 bases fit TRBD2. V shed 4 bases and J 3 bases; nucleotides not matched to a gene: 13. The length of the CDR3 is 19 residues. CDR1 and CDR2 from the germline V gene are SNHLY and FYNNEI. The CDR3 DNA is TGTGCCAGCAGTGCCGTATTACTAGCGGGAGGGGCAATTACAGATACGCAGTATTTT. Its translation is CASSAVLLAGGAITDTQYF.

This clone was found many times. The rearrangement joins TRBV1 to TRBJ2-4. TRBV1 is a recognized pseudogene. CDR3 length: 14 residues. The CDR3 loop is CTSSQGPPRTIQYF. DNA for the CDR3: TGCACCAGCAGCCAAGGCCCCCCTCGGACCATTCAGTACTTC.

V gene TRBV18 combines with J gene TRBJ1-1; weak D call: TRBD1 (5 bases). Germline V gene sequence: CDR1 KGHSH, CDR2 LQKENI. V dropped 3 bases and J dropped 0 bases, with 11 bases sitting between them. The CDR3 runs 15 residues. CDR3 protein: CASSPRQSMNTEAFF. In DNA, the CDR3 is TGTGCCAGCTCACCCAGACAGTCTATGAACACTGAAGCTTTCTTT. Using reference TRBV18 and TRBJ1-1 for the parts outside the CDR3, the full variable domain is NAGVMQNPRHLVRRRGQEARLRCSPMKGHSHVYWYRQLPEEGLKFMVYLQKENIIDESGMPKERFSAEFPKEGPSILRIQQVVRGDSAAYFCASSPRQSMNTEAFFGQGTRLTVV.

The rearrangement uses TRBV21-1 and TRBJ2-5; TRBD1 was called by the table and not checked on the DNA. TRBV21-1 is designated a pseudogene. The CDR3 runs 17 residues. The CDR3 DNA reads TGTGCCAGCAGCAAAGCAGGGACAGTCCTCGGCGGGGAGACCCAGTACTTC. Translated: CASSKAGTVLGGETQYF.

V gene TRBV9 combines with J gene TRBJ2-5; D is unclear. Germline lookup yields CDR1 SGDLS and CDR2 YYNGEE. V lost 4 bases and J 5 bases, leaving 12 bases between the germline ends. The CDR3 covers 13 residues. CDR3 protein: CASSPHYTETQYF. The CDR3 DNA reads as TGTGCCAGCAGCCCACATTATACTGAGACCCAGTACTTC.

This clone was found a few times. Additional DNA sequences in this sample encode the identical CDR3. The rearrangement joins TRBV28 to TRBJ2-3; D remains ambiguous. Germline V gene sequence: CDR1 MDHEN, CDR2 SYDVKM. Trimming took off 3 bases at V and 3 bases at J, with 7 bases between the two ends. This CDR3 has 13 amino acids. CDR3 in DNA: TGTGCCAGCAGTTTGTTGGGGACAGATACGCAGTATTTT. Amino acids: CASSLLGTDTQYF.

The chain recombines TRBV21-1 with TRBJ2-7; the tabulated D call, TRBD2, remains unverified against the DNA. TRBV21-1 is shown as a pseudogene. The CDR3 is made up of 14 amino acids. CDR3 DNA: TGTGCCGCCAAACGGACTAGCCGCCCAAAAGAGCAGTACTTC. Translating gives CAAKRTSRPKEQYF.

This rearrangement joins TRBV6-1 to TRBJ2-1; 10 bases fit TRBD1. V dropped 11 bases and J dropped 6; count of bases not matched to a gene: 13. The germline V gene encodes CDR1 MNHNS and CDR2 SASEGT. The CDR3 covers 15 residues. The CDR3 region is CAVFRGTGEINEQFF. In DNA form, the CDR3 reads TGTGCCGTTTTTAGAGGGACAGGGGAGATCAATGAGCAGTTCTTC.

The chain recombines TRBV7-9 with TRBJ2-3, with D possibly being TRBD1 (6 bases). In germline, CDR1 is SEHNR, CDR2 FQNEAQ (reference sequence). The ends were cut back, 3 bases at V and 0 bases at J, with 10 bases in the middle. The CDR3 is 15 residues long. CDR3 sequence (DNA): TGTGCCAGCAGCTTGGGGACACATAGCACAGATACGCAGTATTTT. This sequence encodes CASSLGTHSTDTQYF. Based on the CDR3 plus reference TRBV7-9 and TRBJ2-3, the full variable domain is DTGVSQNPRHKITKRGQNVTFRCDPISEHNRLYWYRQTLGQGPEFLTYFQNEAQLEKSRLLSDRFSAERPKGSFSTLEIQRTEQGDSAMYLCASSLGTHSTDTQYFGPGTRLTVL.

This clone was observed a single time. The genes are TRBV4-3 and TRBJ1-1, with 7 positions matching TRBD1. Germline values: CDR1 LGHNA, CDR2 YSLEER. This CDR3 has 15 residues. J lost 7 bases, V lost 1 base, and 9 bases had no gene match. The CDR3 coding sequence is TGCGCCAGCAGCCAAGGGGCAGGGGGTTTCGATGAAGCTTTCTTT. As protein: CASSQGAGGFDEAFF.

The V call is TRBV5-5, the J call TRBJ1-1, with D possibly being TRBD1 (5 bases). Germline CDR1 is SGHKS and CDR2 is YYEKEE (reference sequence). The CDR3 is 13 amino acids. V was trimmed by 4 bases and J by 1 base, leaving 8 bases between them. This CDR3 is CASSRTGNTEAFF. In nucleotides, the CDR3 is TGTGCCAGCAGCCGCACAGGGAACACTGAAGCTTTCTTT. The variable domain in full, completed from reference TRBV5-5 and TRBJ1-1, reads DAGVTQSPTHLIKTRGQQVTLRCSPISGHKSVSWYQQVLGQGPQFIFQYYEKEERGRGNFPDRFSARQFPNYSSELNVNALLLGDSALYLCASSRTGNTEAFFGQGTRLTVV.

V gene TRBV30 combines with J gene TRBJ1-1, with a weak D call TRBD1 (6 bases). Germline lookup yields CDR1 GTSNPN and CDR2 SVGIG (reference sequence). The CDR3 covers 14 residues. Trimming shortened V by 0 bases and J by 6 bases, and 14 bases separated the two germline ends. The DNA of the CDR3 is TGTGCCTGGAGTGTACAGGGCCCCGGGCCTGAAGCTTTCTTT. Translating gives CAWSVQGPGPEAFF.

The rearrangement links TRBV9 to TRBJ2-1; 7 bases align to TRBD2. Unmatched junction bases numbered 5, after V lost 2 bases and J lost 6 bases. The germline V gene encodes CDR1 SGDLS and CDR2 YYNGEE. This CDR3 spans 14 amino acids. CDR3: CASSVRESRNEQFF. CDR3 DNA sequence: TGTGCCAGCAGCGTGCGGGAGTCCCGCAATGAGCAGTTCTTC.

This clone was found once. The chain's CDR3 is CASSQLMQGRGTEAFF. CDR3 nucleotide sequence: TGCGCCAGCAGCCAACTTATGCAGGGACGCGGCACTGAAGCTTTCTTT. V is TRBV5-1 and J is TRBJ1-1; the D gene is possibly TRBD1 (5 bases). V was trimmed by 4 bases and J by 4 bases, leaving 20 bases between them. The CDR3 is 16 residues long. Germline loops: CDR1 SGHRS, CDR2 YFSETQ. The entire variable domain, with the rest obtained from reference TRBV5-1 and TRBJ1-1, is as follows: KAGVTQTPRYLIKTRGQQVTLSCSPISGHRSVSWYQQTPGQGLQFLFEYFSETQRNKGNFPGRFSGRQFSNSRSEMNVSTLELGDSALYLCASSQLMQGRGTEAFFGQGTRLTVV.

J is TRBJ2-7 and V is TRBV6-5; no clear D gene. The CDR3 runs 13 residues. Germline assignment: CDR1 MNHEY and CDR2 SVGAGI. The germline V and J ends were trimmed by 1 base and 4 bases, with 8 bases remaining between them. The CDR3 sequence: CASSYWQSYEQYF. The CDR3 DNA is TGTGCCAGCAGTTACTGGCAGTCGTACGAGCAGTACTTC.

The chain employs TRBV29-1 and TRBJ2-5; perhaps D is TRBD1 or TRBD2 (6 bases each). The J call may be mistaken, given a closer DNA end match to TRBJ2-7. This CDR3 is built from 14 residues. Germline V gene data show CDR1 as SQVTM and CDR2 as ANQGSEA. The CDR3 region has the DNA TGCAGCGTTGAAGGCGGGGCAGGGGCCGACGAGCAGTACTTC. Its translation: CSVEGGAGADEQYF.

CDR3 bases: TGTGCCAGCAGGGATACAGGAGGGTATCAGCCCCAGCATTTT. Protein sequence: CASRDTGGYQPQHF. The chain recombines TRBV2 with TRBJ1-5; maybe TRBD1 (5 bases). The CDR3 is 14 residues long. CDR1 and CDR2 (germline): SNHLY, FYNNEI. V was trimmed by 6 bases and J by 5 bases, leaving 14 bases between them. Supplemented by reference TRBV2 and TRBJ1-5, the full variable domain reads EPEVTQTPSHQVTQMGQEVILRCVPISNHLYFYWYRQILGQKVEFLVSFYNNEISEKSEIFDDQFSVERPDGSNFTLKIRSTKLEDSAMYFCASRDTGGYQPQHFGDGTRLSIL.